The subject of this entry is one T cell receptor beta chain. This sample was included in a study of a mutant IDH1 vaccine in newly diagnosed glioma. Study at large: Treated patients comprised around 62% males and approximately 38% females, mean age roughly 40 years. Most patients had received both radiotherapy and temozolomide, the prior options being radiotherapy, temozolomide, or both.

Method: immunoSEQ multiplex PCR; TCRdb's copy keeps in-frame clones and lacks some. The sample lists 90,000 to 100,000 clones; around 90% were seen once. Indicated time point: baseline, week 1 (first vaccination visit). Treatment: pre-vaccination baseline after standard-of-care therapy. The V end lost 4 bases, the J end lost 1 base, and 8 bases lay between the germline ends. The CDR3 covers 13 residues. The germline V gene has CDR1 SQVTM and CDR2 ANQGSEA. This receptor was taken from a woman aged 50 to 60 with glioma. This specimen consisted of PBMCs, obtained from a glioma patient treated with radiotherapy, temozolomide or both. This chain links TRBV29-1 with TRBJ1-5, with D possibly matching TRBD1 (6 bases). This CDR3 is CSVGDTSNQPQHF. CDR3 coding DNA: TGCAGCGTTGGGGACACAAGCAATCAGCCCCAGCATTTT.